Listed below are T cell receptor beta chains from one sample, sequenced in a study of Tregs in tolerant kidney transplant recipients. Assay: immunoSEQ multiplex PCR; the TCRdb copy retains only in-frame clones and omits some. The sample lists more than 95,000 clones, 92% occurring once. Sample: CD4+ T cells from blood. These receptors were obtained from a human donor in good health. The CDR3 runs from the conserved cysteine through the conserved F or W. Each record gives: CDR3 protein, CDR3 DNA, J gene, clone size, V gene, D gene. A D gene is named only where the DNA matches it firmly. Clone sizes are given selectively: once, few, many, or a class where the clone is expanded.

CASSEVYSPRGKLFF	TGTGCCAGCAGTGAAGTTTACTCTCCACGGGGAAAACTGTTTTTT	TRBJ1-4	few	TRBV6-1	-
CASSSAPLGQPQHF	TGTGCCAGCAGTTCGGCCCCTTTGGGTCAGCCCCAGCATTTT	TRBJ1-5	few	TRBV27	-
CASSPRFGSQETQYF	TGTGCCAGCAGCCCCCGTTTCGGGAGTCAAGAGACCCAGTACTTC	TRBJ2-5	-	TRBV9	-
CATLQGRTDTQYF	TGTGCCACCCTACAGGGGCGTACAGATACGCAGTATTTT	TRBJ2-3	-	TRBV6-5	TRBD1
CASSGQGATGELFF	TGTGCCAGCAGTGGGCAGGGGGCGACCGGGGAGCTGTTTTTT	TRBJ2-2	-	TRBV28	TRBD1
CASSPNRGMRNEQYF	TGTGCCAGCAGTCCAAACAGGGGCATGAGAAACGAGCAGTACTTC	TRBJ2-7	-	TRBV11-2	TRBD1
CASGFAGTGELFF	TGTGCTAGTGGTTTTGCAGGCACCGGGGAGCTGTTTTTT	TRBJ2-2	-	TRBV12-5	-
CASGSPPGEAFF	TGTGCTAGTGGTTCTCCCCCGGGTGAAGCTTTCTTT	TRBJ1-1	-	TRBV12-5	-
CASAVGLEQPQHF	TGTGCCAGCGCGGTAGGCCTCGAACAGCCCCAGCATTTT	TRBJ1-5	-	TRBV7-3	-
CASGHGGREGDEQFF	TGTGCTAGTGGTCACGGGGGCCGGGAGGGGGATGAGCAGTTCTTC	TRBJ2-1	-	TRBV12-5	TRBD2
CASSGSKPGYEQYF	TGCGCCAGCAGCGGATCGAAACCAGGTTACGAGCAGTACTTC	TRBJ2-7	-	TRBV4-1	-
CASSSPSTRDRGPYGYTF	TGTGCCAGCAGCTCACCCTCCACCCGGGACAGGGGACCCTATGGCTACACCTTC	TRBJ1-2	once	TRBV5-4	TRBD1
CASSVHIDNEQFF	TGTGCCAGCAGCGTCCACATTGACAATGAGCAGTTCTTC	TRBJ2-1	-	TRBV9	-
CASSLGQPGQGFGYGYTF	TGTGCCAGCAGTTTGGGCCAACCGGGACAGGGATTCGGCTATGGCTACACCTTC	TRBJ1-2	-	TRBV27	TRBD1
CASCRGEDQPQHF	TGCGCCAGCTGCAGAGGGGAGGATCAGCCCCAGCATTTT	TRBJ1-5	-	TRBV10-2	-
CASSEAGGSAGELFF	TGTGCCAGCAGTGAAGCAGGGGGCTCGGCCGGGGAGCTGTTTTTT	TRBJ2-2	few	TRBV6-1	TRBD1
CASSLSVTLRTYNEQFF	TGTGCCAGCAGTTTATCGGTGACTCTCCGTACCTACAATGAGCAGTTCTTC	TRBJ2-1	-	TRBV27	-
CASSRDRGRQPQHF	TGTGCCAGCAGCCGGGACAGGGGTCGACAGCCCCAGCATTTT	TRBJ1-5	-	TRBV4-2	TRBD1
CASRTDRPQGPQHF	TGTGCCAGCAGGACAGACAGGCCCCAGGGGCCCCAGCATTTT	TRBJ1-5	-	TRBV6-1	-
CASSLAGAGNQPQHF	TGTGCCAGCAGCTTAGCGGGGGCAGGAAATCAGCCCCAGCATTTT	TRBJ1-5	-	TRBV7-9	-
CASSNDRGGQPQHF	TGTGCCAGCTCCAATGACAGGGGAGGTCAGCCCCAGCATTTT	TRBJ1-5	-	TRBV18	TRBD1
CASSPGRIEGGRGFF	TGTGCCAGCAGCCCCGGGAGGATAGAGGGGGGCCGCGGCTTCTTT	TRBJ1-1	-	TRBV6-6	-
CASRVQSYEQYF	TGTGCCAGCAGGGTACAGTCCTACGAGCAGTACTTC	TRBJ2-7	-	TRBV2	-
CASSPGEGGSYEQYF	TGTGCCAGCTCACCAGGGGAGGGCGGATCATACGAGCAGTACTTC	TRBJ2-7	-	TRBV18	TRBD2
CASSYSGTGPYEQYF	TGTGCCAGCAGCTACTCCGGGACAGGGCCCTACGAGCAGTACTTC	TRBJ2-7	-	TRBV6-5	TRBD1
CASSPPDGRNEQFF	TGTGCCAGCTCACCACCGGACGGACGCAATGAGCAGTTCTTC	TRBJ2-1	-	TRBV18	-
CASSLNQGGNTEAFF	TGCGCCAGCAGCTTGAATCAGGGGGGTAACACTGAAGCTTTCTTT	TRBJ1-1	-	TRBV5-1	TRBD1
CAGKTSPGTDTQYF	TGTGCCGGAAAGACTAGCCCAGGGACAGATACGCAGTATTTT	TRBJ2-3	-	TRBV6-1	TRBD2
CAWRLGLPQETQYF	TGTGCCTGGAGACTAGGATTACCTCAAGAGACCCAGTACTTC	TRBJ2-5	-	TRBV30	-
CASRDRGGPETQYF	TGTGCCAGCAGAGATAGGGGGGGCCCAGAGACCCAGTACTTC	TRBJ2-5	-	TRBV5-4	-
CASSLGTANQETQYF	TGCGCCAGCAGCCTTGGCACAGCGAACCAAGAGACCCAGTACTTC	TRBJ2-5	-	TRBV5-1	-
CASNYVSSTDTQYF	TGTGCCAGCAATTACGTATCTAGCACAGATACGCAGTATTTT	TRBJ2-3	-	TRBV7-9	-
CASSPIQNTEAFF	TGTGCCAGCAGCCCTATACAGAACACTGAAGCTTTCTTT	TRBJ1-1	-	TRBV6-5	-
CASGGDRDNQPQHF	TGTGCCAGTGGGGGAGACAGGGATAATCAGCCCCAGCATTTT	TRBJ1-5	-	TRBV6-6	TRBD1
CASSPLAGTEIYEQYF	TGTGCCAGCTCACCATTGGCTGGGACAGAGATTTACGAGCAGTACTTC	TRBJ2-7	-	TRBV18	TRBD1
CASSPQGLEQFF	TGTGCCAGTAGTCCCCAGGGTCTTGAGCAGTTCTTC	TRBJ2-1	-	TRBV19	-
CASSEGTGWETQYF	TGCGCCAGCAGTGAGGGTACAGGTTGGGAGACCCAGTACTTC	TRBJ2-5	once	TRBV10-1	-
CASSVVWDRGEQYF	TGTGCCAGCAGCGTAGTTTGGGATAGGGGCGAGCAGTACTTC	TRBJ2-7	-	TRBV9	-
CASSYGKTVAFF	TGTGCCAGCAGTTACGGGAAAACTGTAGCTTTCTTT	TRBJ1-1	-	TRBV6-5	-
CATDTTGQSEQYF	TGTGCCACCGATACGACCGGACAGAGCGAGCAGTACTTC	TRBJ2-7	-	TRBV10-3	-
CASSLWTPGDRTEQYF	TGTGCCAGCAGCTTGTGGACCCCAGGGGATCGGACCGAGCAGTACTTC	TRBJ2-7	-	TRBV5-6	-
CASSLPERGVYEQYF	TGTGCCAGCAGCTTGCCCGAGCGGGGAGTCTACGAGCAGTACTTC	TRBJ2-7	-	TRBV5-4	TRBD2
CASSGLAGVSNQPQHF	TGTGCCAGCAGTGGTTTGGCAGGGGTGTCCAATCAGCCCCAGCATTTT	TRBJ1-5	-	TRBV6-1	-
CAWDRAFNQPQHF	TGTGCCTGGGACAGGGCTTTCAATCAGCCCCAGCATTTT	TRBJ1-5	-	TRBV30	TRBD1
CASSSWGAGNQPQHF	TGTGCCAGCAGTTCTTGGGGGGCTGGCAATCAGCCCCAGCATTTT	TRBJ1-5	once	TRBV11-2	-
CASSPWRGVNTEAFF	TGTGCCAGCAGCCCGTGGAGAGGCGTGAACACTGAAGCTTTCTTT	TRBJ1-1	-	TRBV11-2	-
CASSPDGLAGWPANTGELFF	TGCGCCAGCAGCCCTGACGGACTAGCGGGTTGGCCTGCGAACACCGGGGAGCTGTTTTTT	TRBJ2-2	-	TRBV5-1	TRBD2
CASSASPRDLNEQFF	TGTGCCAGCAGTGCTAGCCCCCGGGACCTTAATGAGCAGTTCTTC	TRBJ2-1	-	TRBV9	-
CASSRDKHLGLDFSGELFF	TGTGCCAGCAGCCGTGACAAACACCTGGGTCTTGACTTTTCCGGGGAGCTGTTTTTT	TRBJ2-2	-	TRBV5-6	-
CASRQGSANYGYTF	TGTGCCAGCAGACAGGGGTCCGCTAACTATGGCTACACCTTC	TRBJ1-2	-	TRBV28	TRBD1
CASSPRTPQETQYF	TGTGCCAGCAGCCCTAGGACTCCTCAAGAGACCCAGTACTTC	TRBJ2-5	-	TRBV11-2	-
CASSLPGLGAYEQYF	TGTGCCAGCAGCTTGCCGGGACTAGGGGCCTACGAGCAGTACTTC	TRBJ2-7	-	TRBV7-2	TRBD2